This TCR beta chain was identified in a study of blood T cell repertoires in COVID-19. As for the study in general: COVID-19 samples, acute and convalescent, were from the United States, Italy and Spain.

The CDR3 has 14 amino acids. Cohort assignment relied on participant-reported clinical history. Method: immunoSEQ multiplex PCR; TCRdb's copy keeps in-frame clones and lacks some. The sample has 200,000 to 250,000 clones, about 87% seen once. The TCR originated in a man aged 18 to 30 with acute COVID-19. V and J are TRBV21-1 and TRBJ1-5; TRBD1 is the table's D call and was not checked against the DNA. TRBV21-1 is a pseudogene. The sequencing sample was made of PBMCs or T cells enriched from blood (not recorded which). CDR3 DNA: TGTGCCAGCAATCGCACAGAGTTAAATCAGCCCCAGCATTTT. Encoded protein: CASNRTELNQPQHF.